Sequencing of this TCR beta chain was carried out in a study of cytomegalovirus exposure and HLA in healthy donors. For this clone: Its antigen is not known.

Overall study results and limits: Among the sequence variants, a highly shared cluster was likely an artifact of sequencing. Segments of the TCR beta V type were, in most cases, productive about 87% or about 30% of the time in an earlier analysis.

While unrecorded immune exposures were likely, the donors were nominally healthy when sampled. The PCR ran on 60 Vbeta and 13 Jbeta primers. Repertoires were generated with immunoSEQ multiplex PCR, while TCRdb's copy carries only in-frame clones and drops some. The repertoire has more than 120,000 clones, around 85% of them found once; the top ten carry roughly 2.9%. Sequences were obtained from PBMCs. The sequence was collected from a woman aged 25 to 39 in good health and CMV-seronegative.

The CDR3 DNA is TGTGCCAGCAGCCCCAGGGCACACGGGAACACTGAAGCTTTCTTT. It specifies CASSPRAHGNTEAFF. This rearrangement joins TRBV11-2 to TRBJ1-1; perhaps TRBD1 as D (5 bases). V lost 5 bases, J lost 1 base, and 14 bases lay in between. Germline V gene lookup returns CDR1 SGHAT and CDR2 FQNNGV. CDR3 length: 15 residues.